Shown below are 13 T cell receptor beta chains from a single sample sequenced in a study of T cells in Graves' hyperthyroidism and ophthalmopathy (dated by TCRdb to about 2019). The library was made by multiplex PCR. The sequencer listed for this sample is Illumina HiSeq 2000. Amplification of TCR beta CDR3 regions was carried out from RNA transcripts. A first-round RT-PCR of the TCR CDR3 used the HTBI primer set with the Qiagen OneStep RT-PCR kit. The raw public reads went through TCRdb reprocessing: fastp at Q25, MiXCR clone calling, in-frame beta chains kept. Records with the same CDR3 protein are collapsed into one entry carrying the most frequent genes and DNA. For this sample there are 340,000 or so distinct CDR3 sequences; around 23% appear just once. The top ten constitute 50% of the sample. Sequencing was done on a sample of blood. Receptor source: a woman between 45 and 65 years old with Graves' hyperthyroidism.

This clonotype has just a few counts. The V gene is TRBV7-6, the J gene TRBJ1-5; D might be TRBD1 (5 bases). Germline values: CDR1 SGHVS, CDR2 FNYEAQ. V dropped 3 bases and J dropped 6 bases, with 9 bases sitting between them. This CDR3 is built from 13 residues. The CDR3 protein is CASSLSDSQPQHF. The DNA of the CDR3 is TGTGCCAGCAGCTTGTCTGACAGTCAGCCCCAGCATTTT.

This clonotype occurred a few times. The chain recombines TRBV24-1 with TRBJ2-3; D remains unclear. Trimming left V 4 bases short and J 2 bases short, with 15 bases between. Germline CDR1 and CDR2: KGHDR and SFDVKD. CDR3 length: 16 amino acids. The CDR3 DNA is TGTGCCACCAGTGACCCAGCCCGAGCCCTCACAGATACGCAGTATTTT. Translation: CATSDPARALTDTQYF.

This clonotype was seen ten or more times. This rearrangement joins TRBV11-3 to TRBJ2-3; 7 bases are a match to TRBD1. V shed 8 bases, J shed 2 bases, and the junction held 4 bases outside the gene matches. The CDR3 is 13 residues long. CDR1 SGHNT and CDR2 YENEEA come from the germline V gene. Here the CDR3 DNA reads TGTGCCAGCTCCAGGGGGAACACAGATACGCAGTATTTT. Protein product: CASSRGNTDTQYF. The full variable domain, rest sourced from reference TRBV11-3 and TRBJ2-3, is EAGVVQSPRYKIIEKKQPVAFWCNPISGHNTLYWYLQNLGQGPELLIRYENEEAVDDSQLPKDRFSAERLKGVDSTLKIQPAELGDSAVYLCASSRGNTDTQYFGPGTRLTVL.

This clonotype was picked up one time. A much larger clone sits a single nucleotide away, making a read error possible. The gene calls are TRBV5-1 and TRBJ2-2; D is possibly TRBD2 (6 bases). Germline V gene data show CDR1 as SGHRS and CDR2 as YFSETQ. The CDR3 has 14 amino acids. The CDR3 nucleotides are TGCGCCAGCAGCGAACGGGGGAACACCGGGGGGCTGTTTTTT. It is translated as CASSERGNTGGLFF.

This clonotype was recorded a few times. The CDR3 protein is CASSLRGQGNTIYF. The CDR3 DNA is TGTGCCAGCAGTTTACGGGGACAGGGAAACACCATATATTTT. V gene TRBV27 combines with J gene TRBJ1-3, with 7 bases matching TRBD1. The germline CDR1 and CDR2 sequences are MNHEY and SMNVEV (reference sequence). The trim removed 2 bases at V and 4 bases at J, leaving 2 bases unmatched. The CDR3 spans 14 residues.

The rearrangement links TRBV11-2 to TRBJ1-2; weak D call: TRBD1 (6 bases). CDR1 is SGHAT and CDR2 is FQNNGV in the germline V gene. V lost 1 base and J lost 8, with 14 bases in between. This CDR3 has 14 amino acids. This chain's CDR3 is CASSLVGGAHGYTF. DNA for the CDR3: TGTGCCAGCAGCTTAGTCGGGGGGGCGCACGGCTACACCTTC.

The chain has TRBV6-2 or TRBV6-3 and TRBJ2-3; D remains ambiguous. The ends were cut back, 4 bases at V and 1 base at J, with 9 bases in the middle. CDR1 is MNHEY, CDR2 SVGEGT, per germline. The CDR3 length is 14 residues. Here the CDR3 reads CASSLTDRTDTQYF. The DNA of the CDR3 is TGTGCCAGCAGTTTGACCGACCGCACAGATACGCAGTATTTT.

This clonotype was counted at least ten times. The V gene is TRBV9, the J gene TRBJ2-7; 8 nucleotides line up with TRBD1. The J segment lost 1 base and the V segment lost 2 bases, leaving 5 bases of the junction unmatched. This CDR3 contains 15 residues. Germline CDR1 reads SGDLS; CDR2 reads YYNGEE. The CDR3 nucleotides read TGTGCCAGCAGCGTGGGCAGGGGGCTATCCTACGAGCAGTACTTC. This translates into CASSVGRGLSYEQYF.

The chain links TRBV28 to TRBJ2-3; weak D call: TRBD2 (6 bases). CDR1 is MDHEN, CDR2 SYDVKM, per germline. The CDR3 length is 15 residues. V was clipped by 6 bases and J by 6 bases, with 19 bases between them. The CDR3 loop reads CASRPIGPEGDTQYF. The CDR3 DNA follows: TGTGCCAGCAGACCTATCGGCCCGGAGGGGGATACGCAGTATTTT. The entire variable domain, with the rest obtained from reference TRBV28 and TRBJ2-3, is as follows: DVKVTQSSRYLVKRTGEKVFLECVQDMDHENMFWYRQDPGLGLRLIYFSYDVKMKEKGDIPEGYSVSREKKERFSLILESASTNQTSMYLCASRPIGPEGDTQYFGPGTRLTVL.

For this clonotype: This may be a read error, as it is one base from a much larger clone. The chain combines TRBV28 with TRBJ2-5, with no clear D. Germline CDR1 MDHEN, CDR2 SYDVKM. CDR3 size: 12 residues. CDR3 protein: CASGVAQETQCF. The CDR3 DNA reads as TGTGCCAGCGGGGTCGCACAAGAGACCCAGTGCTTC.

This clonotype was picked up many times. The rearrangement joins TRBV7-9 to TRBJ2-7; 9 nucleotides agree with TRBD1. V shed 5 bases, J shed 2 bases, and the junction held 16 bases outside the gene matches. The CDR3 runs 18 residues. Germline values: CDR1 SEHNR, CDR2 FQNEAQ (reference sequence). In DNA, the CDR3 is TGTGCCAGCAGCCCTATACATCCGGGACAGGGCCTCGCCTACGAGCAGTACTTC. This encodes CASSPIHPGQGLAYEQYF.

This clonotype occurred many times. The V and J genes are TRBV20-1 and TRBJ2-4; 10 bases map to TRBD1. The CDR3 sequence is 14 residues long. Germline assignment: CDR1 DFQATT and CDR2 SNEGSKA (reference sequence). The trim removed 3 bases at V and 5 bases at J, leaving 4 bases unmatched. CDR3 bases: TGCAGTGCTAGCCGCGGGACAGGGGAAAACATTCAGTACTTC. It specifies CSASRGTGENIQYF.

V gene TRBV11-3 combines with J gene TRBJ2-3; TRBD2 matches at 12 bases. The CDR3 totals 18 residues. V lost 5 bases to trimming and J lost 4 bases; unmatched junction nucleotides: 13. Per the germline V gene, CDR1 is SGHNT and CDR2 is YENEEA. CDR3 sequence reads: CASSLRTSGTPEADTQYF. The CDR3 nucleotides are TGTGCCAGCAGCCTAAGGACTAGCGGGACCCCCGAGGCAGATACGCAGTATTTT.